This TCR beta chain was captured by sequencing in a study of T cell repertoires in cytomegalovirus infection. Study summary: Shared public TCR beta signatures pointed to both CMV infection and a matching HLA type.

MiXCR, run by TCRdb on the reads, gives a single entry per CDR3 protein. The repertoire has fewer than 200,000 distinct CDR3 sequences, about 20% of them found once; the top ten carry about 3%. General study results and limits: Using cumulative public TCR beta family frequency, the authors identified those who carried CMV together with the relevant HLA. The study found HLA-C-restricted CMV-specific TCR beta clonotypes dominating the ex vivo response.

The junction had 14 bases not matched to a gene; V was cut back by 7 bases and J by 10 bases. The CDR3 runs 14 residues. From germline, CDR1 is MDHEN and CDR2 SYDVKM. This clonotype was picked up a small number of times. Its specificity is unknown. The sequence was collected from a human donor in good health (CMV status not recorded). Some clones in this sample may be carry-over from other donors' samples. The chain employs TRBV28 and TRBJ1-1; 8 bases line up with TRBD1. The sequenced material came from PBMCs. The CDR3 protein is CASTPSQGALGAFF. The CDR3 DNA is TGTGCCAGCACACCCTCCCAGGGGGCCCTTGGAGCTTTCTTT.